These T cell receptor beta chains were read from a single sample in a study of cytomegalovirus exposure and HLA in healthy donors. TCRdb's table, derived via immunoSEQ multiplex PCR, lists solely in-frame clones and lacks some. This sample yields about 190,000 clones, of which 75% to 85% are seen a single time; roughly 0.75% belongs to the top ten. Sample: PBMCs. These receptors came from a woman younger than 30 in good health and CMV-seronegative. Both conserved end residues are trimmed from each CDR3. The listing skips clone size in some rows; elsewhere it reads once, few, many or a size class.

>TRBV29-1|-
SAALAGDLEQY
>TRBV28|-
ASPSGGAEAF
>TRBV5-4|once
ASSLEPNEKLF
>TRBV28|-
ASSFPGRTEAF
>TRBV9|-
ASSASLRGNTIY
>TRBV6-1|-
ASSGQVEQF
>TRBV4-2|-
ASSQAGGRGHEQF
>TRBV18|-
ASSPRTETYEQY
>TRBV19|-
ASSNNTGVNYGYT
>TRBV5-4|-
ASSLGLAGGDYEQY
>TRBV25-1|few
ASTDSFGGYT
>TRBV7-9|-
ASSLDYQGIQETQY
>TRBV29-1|-
SVERNTEAF
>TRBV5-8|few
ASSRLLSAYEQY
>TRBV6-1|once
ASSPGTGRGEQF
>TRBV27|-
ASTPGLAGGRGNYEQY